This T cell receptor beta chain was profiled in a study of T cell responses to AZD1222 COVID-19 vaccine. Study-wide points: At 160-218 and 743-854, vaccine-associated CD4 TCRs were dominant, and they spanned spike. Mostly white British, mostly female donors; authors suggested clonal diversity may be underestimated.

Here immunoSEQ multiplex PCR was the method, and the copy in TCRdb shows in-frame clones only, minus some. Among roughly 120,000 clones listed, approximately 84% were seen once. V lost 4 bases to trimming and J lost 8 bases; unmatched junction nucleotides: 11. The CDR3 covers 14 residues. Germline-derived CDR1 and CDR2 are DFQATT and SNEGSKA (reference sequence). Notes on this clone: Its cognate antigen is unknown.

The origin of this receptor is an adult in good health. This material consisted of peripheral blood, taken on day 0 of AZD1222 vaccination. The rearrangement joins TRBV20-1 to TRBJ2-1; 7 nucleotides align to TRBD2. The CDR3 DNA follows: TGCAGTGCTATTGACGGGGGGATCCTATATGAGCAGTTCTTC. It is translated as CSAIDGGILYEQFF.